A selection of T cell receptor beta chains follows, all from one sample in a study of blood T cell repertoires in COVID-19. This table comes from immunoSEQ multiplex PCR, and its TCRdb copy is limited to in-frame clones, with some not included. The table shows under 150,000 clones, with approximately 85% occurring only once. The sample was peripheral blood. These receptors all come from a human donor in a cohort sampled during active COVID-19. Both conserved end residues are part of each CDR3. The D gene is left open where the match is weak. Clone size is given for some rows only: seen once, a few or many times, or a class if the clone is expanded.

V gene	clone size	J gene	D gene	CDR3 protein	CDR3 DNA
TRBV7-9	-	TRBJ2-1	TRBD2	CASSLSGGPGYNEQFF	TGTGCCAGCAGCCTTAGCGGGGGCCCAGGGTACAATGAGCAGTTCTTC
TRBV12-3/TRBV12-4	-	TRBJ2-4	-	CASRLDRQNIQYF	TGTGCCAGCAGGCTGGACAGACAAAACATTCAGTACTTC
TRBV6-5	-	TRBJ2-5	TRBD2	CASSYPRGETQYF	TGTGCCAGCAGTTACCCGCGGGGGGAGACCCAGTACTTC
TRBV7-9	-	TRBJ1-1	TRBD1	CASSLSLDRGGRAFF	TGTGCCAGCAGCCTCTCATTAGACAGGGGAGGGAGGGCTTTCTTT
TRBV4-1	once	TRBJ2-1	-	CASSQASGTLYNEQFF	TGCGCCAGCAGCCAAGCCTCCGGGACACTATACAATGAGCAGTTCTTC
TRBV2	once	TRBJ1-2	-	CASSLTGLFLTF	TGTGCCAGCAGTTTAACTGGACTTTTCCTCACCTTC
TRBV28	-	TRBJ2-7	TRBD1	CASRTTGDSYEQYF	TGTGCCAGCAGGACGACAGGGGACTCCTACGAGCAGTACTTC
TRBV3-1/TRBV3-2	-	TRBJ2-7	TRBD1	CASSQAGDRAYEQYF	TGTGCCAGCAGCCAAGCCGGGGACAGGGCCTACGAGCAGTACTTC
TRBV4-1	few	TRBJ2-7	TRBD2	CASSQDWRENSEQYF	TGCGCCAGCAGCCAAGATTGGCGGGAGAACAGCGAGCAGTACTTC
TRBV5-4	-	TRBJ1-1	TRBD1	CASSTETGELTEAFF	TGTGCCAGCAGCACAGAAACAGGGGAGTTGACTGAAGCTTTCTTT
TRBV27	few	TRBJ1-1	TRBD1	CASSLTGSTEAFF	TGTGCCAGCAGTTTGACAGGGAGCACTGAAGCTTTCTTT
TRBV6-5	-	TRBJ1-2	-	CASRVDRDYGYTF	TGTGCCAGCAGGGTAGACAGAGACTATGGCTACACCTTC
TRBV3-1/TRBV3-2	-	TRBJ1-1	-	CASSQWAGDTEAFF	TGTGCCAGCAGCCAATGGGCAGGGGACACTGAAGCTTTCTTT
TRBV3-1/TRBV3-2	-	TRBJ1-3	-	CASGERGSGNTIYF	TGTGCCAGCGGGGAAAGGGGCTCGGGAAACACCATATATTTT